This T cell receptor beta chain derives from a study of blood T cell repertoires in COVID-19. As processed by the authors: From reference gene primer amplification, estimates of nucleated cell counts were derived. Here immunoSEQ multiplex PCR was the method, and the copy in TCRdb shows in-frame clones only, minus some. The V and J calls and the clone size are those of that table, but D and trimming were determined from the DNA. Of some 320,000 clones in the sample, 85% are singletons; the top ten hold approximately 7.6%. Germline CDR1 reads SGHRS; CDR2 reads YFSETQ. V shed 0 bases and J shed 0 bases, with 10 bases lying between them. The CDR3 covers 15 residues.

What was sequenced was peripheral blood. This chain connects TRBV5-1 to TRBJ2-7; D call uncertain. The clonotype comes from a human donor in a cohort sampled during active COVID-19. The CDR3 sequence is CASSLDTPASYEQYF. The DNA of the CDR3 is TGCGCCAGCAGCTTGGACACACCTGCCTCCTACGAGCAGTACTTC.